One and the same sample provided the 27 T cell receptor beta chains below, sequenced in a study of cytomegalovirus exposure and HLA in healthy donors. Primers included in the PCR were 60 Vbeta and 13 Jbeta primers. Data came from immunoSEQ multiplex PCR; TCRdb stores just in-frame clones and leaves some out. Of about 260,000 clones detected, roughly four fifths appear once; the ten largest clones hold approximately 2%. Sequenced sample: PBMCs. Receptor source: a woman aged 35 to 49 in good health and CMV-seropositive.

This chain joins TRBV27 and TRBJ2-7; 10 bases agree with TRBD1. CDR3 length: 15 residues. Germline assignment: CDR1 MNHEY and CDR2 SMNVEV (reference sequence). With 6 bases clipped from V and 7 bases from J, the junction kept 12 bases outside the gene matches. The CDR3 DNA is TGTGCCAGCAGCTATTCCCGACAGGGGGCTGGGGAGCAGTACTTC. Residues: CASSYSRQGAGEQYF.

This chain joins TRBV10-3 and TRBJ1-2, with D maybe TRBD1 (5 bases). There are 15 residues in the CDR3. Germline V gene data show CDR1 as ENHRY and CDR2 as SYGVKD. V was cut by 1 base and J by 7 bases, with 16 bases left in between. The CDR3 nucleotides are TGTGCCATCAGTGAGTTAAGCCAGGGTGAGAGTGGCTACACCTTC. This translates into CAISELSQGESGYTF.

This chain links TRBV7-2 with TRBJ2-2; 11 bases are shared with TRBD2. The germline CDR1 and CDR2 sequences are SGHTA and FQGNSA. CDR3 length: 18 amino acids. V dropped 2 bases and J dropped 4; count of bases not matched to a gene: 9. The CDR3 sequence is CASSLLVAGGPSTGELFF. CDR3 DNA sequence: TGTGCCAGCAGCTTACTCGTAGCGGGAGGGCCAAGCACCGGGGAGCTGTTTTTT.

The V and J genes are TRBV6-6 and TRBJ2-2; weak D call: TRBD2 (5 bases). Germline V gene data show CDR1 as MNHNY and CDR2 as SVGAGI (reference sequence). The CDR3 has 16 amino acids. The V and J ends lost 0 bases and 0 bases respectively, with 8 bases between them. This CDR3 is CASSYSSGTNTGELFF. DNA of the CDR3: TGTGCCAGCAGTTACTCGTCGGGAACGAACACCGGGGAGCTGTTTTTT.

This clone has just one count. The chain combines TRBV30 with TRBJ1-1, with D tentatively TRBD1 (6 bases). Germline values: CDR1 GTSNPN, CDR2 SVGIG (reference sequence). The V and J ends lost 0 bases and 7 bases respectively, with 12 bases between them. The CDR3 contains 13 residues. The CDR3 coding sequence is TGTGCCTGGAGTGTACTCAGGGGAAGTGAAGCTTTCTTT. Translating gives CAWSVLRGSEAFF.

This chain connects TRBV5-1 to TRBJ2-1; 8 nucleotides line up with TRBD2. V was clipped by 4 bases and J by 2 bases; unmatched bases: 8. The CDR3 runs 16 residues. Germline CDR1 SGHRS, CDR2 YFSETQ. Here the CDR3 DNA reads TGCGCCAGCAGCACTAGCGGTAGGGTTCCCTACAATGAGCAGTTCTTC. Translating gives CASSTSGRVPYNEQFF.

The chain combines TRBV6-5 with TRBJ1-2; D is possibly TRBD1 (5 bases). CDR1 and CDR2 (germline): MNHEY, SVGAGI. Trimming left V 6 bases short and J 8 bases short, with 22 bases between. The CDR3 covers 15 residues. The CDR3 region has the DNA TGTGCCAGCAGCCCCTGGGGCCCTACGGGCCTCGGCTACACCTTC. This gives the protein CASSPWGPTGLGYTF.

The gene calls are TRBV6-5 and TRBJ2-2; D may be TRBD2 (5 bases). This CDR3 contains 15 residues. Between the trimmed V and J ends, which lost 5 bases and 0 bases, there was a span of 10 bases. Germline values: CDR1 MNHEY, CDR2 SVGAGI. The CDR3, as DNA: TGTGCCAGCAGTGCGAGCGGAACGAACACCGGGGAGCTGTTTTTT. The encoded protein is CASSASGTNTGELFF.

This clone was detected only once. J is TRBJ2-3 and V is TRBV2; TRBD2 agrees at 8 bases. Germline loops: CDR1 SNHLY, CDR2 FYNNEI. Trimming at V came to 0 bases and at J to 9 bases, leaving 11 bases not matched to a gene. The CDR3 has 16 residues. The CDR3 loop is CASSEALSGGPRTQYF. The CDR3 region has the DNA TGTGCCAGCAGTGAAGCGCTTTCGGGAGGGCCTCGGACGCAGTATTTT.

The chain combines TRBV7-9 with TRBJ1-4; 7 nucleotides match TRBD1. The germline gives CDR1 SEHNR, CDR2 FQNEAQ (reference sequence). V lost 5 bases and J lost 5; bases outside the gene matches: 8. CDR3 length equals 15 residues. The CDR3: CASSAQTGKNEKLFF. DNA for the CDR3: TGTGCCAGCAGCGCCCAGACAGGGAAGAATGAAAAACTGTTTTTT.

The rearrangement uses TRBV19 and TRBJ1-5; D call uncertain. Trimming removed 8 bases at V and 7 bases at J, with 15 bases between. There are 13 residues in the CDR3. Germline CDR1 reads LNHDA; CDR2 reads SQIVND (reference sequence). The CDR3 DNA sequence: TGTGCCAGTTCCCCCACGGGATACCAGCCCCAGCATTTT. Its protein is CASSPTGYQPQHF.

This clone was seen only a few times. This rearrangement joins TRBV19 to TRBJ2-7, with 7 bases aligning to TRBD2. Germline V CDR1 and CDR2: LNHDA, SQIVND (reference sequence). The length of the CDR3 is 13 residues. The V and J ends lost 5 bases and 5 bases, in that order; junction bases with no gene match: 6. CDR3 loop: CASSRDRGDEQYF. CDR3 DNA: TGTGCCAGTAGTCGGGATCGGGGGGACGAGCAGTACTTC.

The CDR3 protein is CASSLRDRAYEQYF. DNA for the CDR3: TGTGCCAGCAGCTTAAGGGACAGGGCCTACGAGCAGTACTTC. V usage is TRBV13 and J usage is TRBJ2-7, with 9 bases that match TRBD1. Germline loops: CDR1 PRHDT, CDR2 FYEKMQ (reference sequence). This CDR3 spans 14 amino acids. V was clipped by 2 bases and J by 2 bases; unmatched bases: 1.

This chain links TRBV9 with TRBJ1-4; the match to TRBD1 covers 9 bases. After removal of 4 bases from V and 8 bases from J, the junction contained 9 bases not matched to a gene. CDR3 length equals 15 residues. CDR1 is SGDLS, CDR2 YYNGEE, per germline. CDR3 protein: CASSLPGTGPEKLFF. CDR3 in DNA: TGTGCCAGCAGCCTTCCCGGGACAGGGCCGGAAAAACTGTTTTTT.

This sequence joins TRBV27 and TRBJ1-5; weak D call: TRBD1 (6 bases). The CDR3 extends over 13 amino acids. The V gene lost 6 bases and the J gene lost 7 bases, with 13 bases spanning the gap. The germline gives CDR1 MNHEY, CDR2 SMNVEV (reference sequence). CDR3 sequence (DNA): TGTGCCAGCAGCATGTCAGGGGACCAGCCCCAGCATTTT. Protein: CASSMSGDQPQHF.

As to this clone: Other DNA sequences from this sample encode an identical CDR3 as well. The chain has TRBV4-3 and TRBJ2-1; 7 bases are shared with TRBD2. CDR3 length equals 13 residues. The J segment lost 5 bases and the V segment lost 3 bases, leaving 1 base of the junction unmatched. Per the germline V gene, CDR1 is LGHNA and CDR2 is YSLEER. CDR3 bases: TGCGCCAGCAGCCATGCGGGGGACAATGAGCAGTTCTTC. The encoded protein is CASSHAGDNEQFF.

The chain combines TRBV9 with TRBJ2-7; no clear D. CDR1 SGDLS and CDR2 YYNGEE come from the germline V gene. The V and J ends lost 4 bases and 0 bases respectively, with 8 bases between them. CDR3 length equals 13 residues. CDR3 bases: TGTGCCAGCAGCCCCCCAGGCTCCTACGAGCAGTACTTC. Translated: CASSPPGSYEQYF. The full variable domain, rest sourced from reference TRBV9 and TRBJ2-7, is DSGVTQTPKHLITATGQRVTLRCSPRSGDLSVYWYQQSLDQGLQFLIQYYNGEERAKGNILERFSAQQFPDLHSELNLSSLELGDSALYFCASSPPGSYEQYFGPGTRLTVT.

The gene calls are TRBV28 and TRBJ1-1; possibly TRBD1 for D (6 bases). With 6 bases removed from V and 4 bases from J, the gap between germline ends came to 12 bases. Germline values: CDR1 MDHEN, CDR2 SYDVKM. CDR3 length: 13 amino acids. The chain's CDR3 is CASRSQGTTEAFF. The CDR3 DNA is TGTGCCAGCAGGTCACAGGGTACCACTGAAGCTTTCTTT. Combining the CDR3 with reference TRBV28 and TRBJ1-1 gives the whole variable domain DVKVTQSSRYLVKRTGEKVFLECVQDMDHENMFWYRQDPGLGLRLIYFSYDVKMKEKGDIPEGYSVSREKKERFSLILESASTNQTSMYLCASRSQGTTEAFFGQGTRLTVV.

The chain carries TRBV30 and TRBJ2-2; tentatively, D is TRBD1 (5 bases). CDR1 and CDR2 (germline): GTSNPN, SVGIG (reference sequence). Trimming took off 2 bases at V and 4 bases at J, with 11 bases between the two ends. This CDR3 region has 14 residues. CDR3 sequence (DNA): TGTGCCTGGAGTTCAGGGCTGGGCACCGGGGAGCTGTTTTTT. It encodes CAWSSGLGTGELFF.

The chain combines TRBV11-2 with TRBJ2-1, with D perhaps matching TRBD1 (6 bases). CDR1 is SGHAT, CDR2 FQNNGV, per germline. The CDR3 extends over 13 amino acids. Trimming stripped 0 bases from V and 7 bases from J, with 7 bases between. The CDR3: CASSLERGNEQFF. Here the CDR3 DNA reads TGTGCCAGCAGCTTAGAAAGGGGGAATGAGCAGTTCTTC. Filled out from reference TRBV11-2 and TRBJ2-1, the complete variable domain reads EAGVAQSPRYKIIEKRQSVAFWCNPISGHATLYWYQQILGQGPKLLIQFQNNGVVDDSQLPKDRFSAERLKGVDSTLKIQPAKLEDSAVYLCASSLERGNEQFFGPGTRLTVL.

This chain joins TRBV11-3 and TRBJ2-1; D is perhaps TRBD1 (5 bases). V was cut by 5 bases and J by 1 base, with 6 bases left in between. CDR1 and CDR2 from the germline V gene are SGHNT and YENEEA. This CDR3 comprises 13 residues. The CDR3 bases are TGTGCCAGCAGCGCAGGGTCCTACAATGAGCAGTTCTTC. This gives the protein CASSAGSYNEQFF.

This chain connects TRBV13 to TRBJ2-6; no reliable D call. Trimming took 4 bases from V and 3 from J, leaving 16 bases between them. CDR3 length equals 17 residues. The germline CDR1 and CDR2 sequences are PRHDT and FYEKMQ (reference sequence). For the CDR3, the DNA is TGTGCCAGCAGCTCGCCACGCTCAGGCTTTGGGGCCAACGTCCTGACTTTC. Translating it yields CASSSPRSGFGANVLTF. Drawing the rest from reference TRBV13 and TRBJ2-6, the complete variable domain is AAGVIQSPRHLIKEKRETATLKCYPIPRHDTVYWYQQGPGQDPQFLISFYEKMQSDKGSIPDRFSAQQFSDYHSELNMSSLELGDSALYFCASSSPRSGFGANVLTFGAGSRLTVL.

V is TRBV11-3 and J is TRBJ2-3; D perhaps matches TRBD2 (6 bases). The germline V gene encodes CDR1 SGHNT and CDR2 YENEEA. The CDR3 is 14 residues long. Trimming cost V 5 bases and J 2 bases, with 11 bases left between them. CDR3 loop: CASSAGLITDTQYF. The DNA for the CDR3 is TGTGCCAGCAGCGCGGGACTGATCACAGATACGCAGTATTTT.

To note about this clone: Other nucleotide sequences from this sample produce the same CDR3. Here the CDR3 reads CASSDSKGDGANVLTF. DNA for the CDR3: TGTGCCAGCAGTGACTCGAAGGGGGATGGGGCCAACGTCCTGACTTTC. This chain uses TRBV6-4 with TRBJ2-6, with D perhaps TRBD1 (6 bases). The V and J ends lost 0 bases and 3 bases respectively, with 9 bases between them. The length of the CDR3 is 16 residues. The germline CDR1 and CDR2 sequences are MRHNA and SNTAGT.

The J gene is TRBJ2-2, the V gene TRBV9, with 15 bases fitting TRBD2. The trim removed 0 bases at V and 0 bases at J, leaving 9 bases unmatched. CDR1 and CDR2 (germline): SGDLS, YYNGEE. This CDR3 region has 21 residues. Here the CDR3 reads CASSVDRTSGRAMANTGELFF. The CDR3, as DNA: TGTGCCAGCAGCGTAGACCGGACTAGCGGGAGGGCCATGGCGAACACCGGGGAGCTGTTTTTT. Together with reference TRBV9 and TRBJ2-2, the CDR3 gives the full variable domain: DSGVTQTPKHLITATGQRVTLRCSPRSGDLSVYWYQQSLDQGLQFLIQYYNGEERAKGNILERFSAQQFPDLHSELNLSSLELGDSALYFCASSVDRTSGRAMANTGELFFGEGSRLTVL.

The V and J genes are TRBV5-6 and TRBJ1-6; 9 bases align to TRBD1. V shed 5 bases, J shed 7 bases, and the junction held 7 bases outside the gene matches. CDR1 SGHDT and CDR2 YYEEEE come from the germline V gene. This CDR3 has 15 residues. The CDR3 DNA sequence: TGTGCCAGCAGTTCCACAGGGGGCGTAAATTCACCCCTCCACTTT. Protein: CASSSTGGVNSPLHF.

This chain connects TRBV5-1 to TRBJ2-7; 7 nucleotides line up with TRBD2. V lost 5 bases and J lost 4; bases outside the gene matches: 12. This CDR3 has 15 residues. Germline V gene lookup returns CDR1 SGHRS and CDR2 YFSETQ. The CDR3 DNA is TGCGCCAGCAGTGGTCTCCTAGCGGCGCAGTACGAGCAGTACTTC. Protein: CASSGLLAAQYEQYF. Supplemented by reference TRBV5-1 and TRBJ2-7, the full variable domain reads KAGVTQTPRYLIKTRGQQVTLSCSPISGHRSVSWYQQTPGQGLQFLFEYFSETQRNKGNFPGRFSGRQFSNSRSEMNVSTLELGDSALYLCASSGLLAAQYEQYFGPGTRLTVT.